This is a list of T cell receptor beta chains from one sample in a study of metastatic and nonmetastatic thyroid tumors. From the PCR reads, TCRdb re-called clones with MiXCR. The table includes about 33,000 clones, 15% to 20% detected once. The specimen sequenced was blood. These receptor sequences come from a female donor with papillary thyroid cancer or a benign thyroid nodule (not recorded which). Some clones in this sample may be carry-over from other donors' samples. CDR3s include the opening cysteine and the closing phenylalanine or tryptophan. A D gene is named only where the DNA matches it firmly. Clone size appears in some rows only: once, few, many, or a class for an expanded clone.

clone size: many
J gene: TRBJ2-7
D gene: TRBD1
V gene: TRBV20-1
CDR3 DNA: TGCAGTGCTAGAGAGGTTAGGACAGGGATCAGCCACGAGCAGTACTTC
CDR3 protein: CSAREVRTGISHEQYF

clone size: many
J gene: TRBJ1-5
D gene: TRBD1
V gene: TRBV20-1
CDR3 DNA: TGCAGCCGACAGGGGCATGGCAATCAGCCCCAGCATTTT
CDR3 protein: CSRQGHGNQPQHF

clone size: few
J gene: TRBJ1-1
D gene: -
V gene: TRBV2
CDR3 DNA: TGTGCCAGCACCCTGGACTGTGACATGAACACTGAAGCTTTCTTT
CDR3 protein: CASTLDCDMNTEAFF

clone size: many
J gene: TRBJ2-7
D gene: -
V gene: TRBV3-1
CDR3 DNA: TGTGCCAGCAGCCCGGGTCCCTGGAGTTACGAGCAGTACTTC
CDR3 protein: CASSPGPWSYEQYF

clone size: many
J gene: TRBJ2-5
D gene: -
V gene: TRBV7-9
CDR3 DNA: TGTGCCAGCAGCTTAGGGCCCTATGGGGAGTACCAAGAGACCCAGTACTTC
CDR3 protein: CASSLGPYGEYQETQYF

clone size: -
J gene: TRBJ1-1
D gene: -
V gene: TRBV4-2
CDR3 DNA: TGTTCCAGCAGCCCACGGTGGGGAAGGGACACTGAAGCTTTCTTT
CDR3 protein: CSSSPRWGRDTEAFF

clone size: once
J gene: TRBJ1-1
D gene: -
V gene: TRBV12-3/TRBV12-4
CDR3 DNA: TGTGCCAGCAGTTTCTATTATCGAAACTTGAACACTGAAGCTTTCTTT
CDR3 protein: CASSFYYRNLNTEAFF

clone size: -
J gene: TRBJ2-3
D gene: TRBD1
V gene: TRBV6-2/TRBV6-3
CDR3 DNA: TGTGCCAGCAGTTCGGGACAGCGGTCAGATACGCAGTATTTT
CDR3 protein: CASSSGQRSDTQYF

clone size: -
J gene: TRBJ1-2
D gene: TRBD1
V gene: TRBV6-4
CDR3 DNA: TGTGCCAGCAGCCGGGACAGGTCTAACCATGGCTACACCTTC
CDR3 protein: CASSRDRSNHGYTF

clone size: many
J gene: TRBJ2-3
D gene: -
V gene: TRBV18
CDR3 DNA: TGTGCCAGCTCACTTTCAGGGGTTTCAGATACGCAGTATTTT
CDR3 protein: CASSLSGVSDTQYF

clone size: many
J gene: TRBJ1-4
D gene: -
V gene: TRBV5-1
CDR3 DNA: TGCGCCAGCAGCCCCGTAGTGGGGGCTAATGAAAAACTGTTTTTT
CDR3 protein: CASSPVVGANEKLFF

clone size: medium-sized
J gene: TRBJ1-2
D gene: -
V gene: TRBV6-5
CDR3 DNA: TGTGCCAGCAGCCTAAGGTTAGGGCTGCAGCCCCTTAACTATGGCTACACCTTC
CDR3 protein: CASSLRLGLQPLNYGYTF

clone size: many
J gene: TRBJ2-3
D gene: -
V gene: TRBV12-5
CDR3 DNA: TGTGCTAGTGGTTTGGCCGGGGGCACAGATACGCAGTATTTT
CDR3 protein: CASGLAGGTDTQYF

clone size: few
J gene: TRBJ1-2
D gene: -
V gene: TRBV12-3/TRBV12-4
CDR3 DNA: TGTGCCAGCAGCCCTCGATGTGGGTCGAACTATGGCTACACCTTC
CDR3 protein: CASSPRCGSNYGYTF

clone size: many
J gene: TRBJ2-5
D gene: TRBD2
V gene: TRBV7-2
CDR3 DNA: TGTGCCAGCAGCTTGCTCCTAGCGGGAGGCCGAGAGACCCAGTACTTC
CDR3 protein: CASSLLLAGGRETQYF

clone size: many
J gene: TRBJ2-3
D gene: -
V gene: TRBV5-1
CDR3 DNA: TGCGCCAGCAGCTTGCGGGGAGATGGTACGCAGTATTTT
CDR3 protein: CASSLRGDGTQYF

clone size: -
J gene: TRBJ2-7
D gene: TRBD2
V gene: TRBV20-1
CDR3 DNA: TGCAGTGCTAGAGATCCACTAGCGGCGAGATACGAGCAGTACTTC
CDR3 protein: CSARDPLAARYEQYF

clone size: many
J gene: TRBJ1-4
D gene: -
V gene: TRBV6-2/TRBV6-3
CDR3 DNA: TGTGCCAGCAGCTTACGTTATGAAAAACTGTTTTTT
CDR3 protein: CASSLRYEKLFF

clone size: -
J gene: TRBJ1-2
D gene: -
V gene: TRBV11-2
CDR3 DNA: TGTGCCAGCAGCACTGGACCCAGGGAGGGCTACACCTTC
CDR3 protein: CASSTGPREGYTF

clone size: many
J gene: TRBJ2-3
D gene: TRBD2
V gene: TRBV12-3/TRBV12-4
CDR3 DNA: TGTGCCAGCAGCCTATCGGGGGGGGGGTGGGCGCAGTATTTT
CDR3 protein: CASSLSGGGWAQYF

clone size: -
J gene: TRBJ2-7
D gene: -
V gene: TRBV7-2
CDR3 DNA: TGTGCCAGCAGCCAGACAGGCAGCTACGAGCAGTACTTC
CDR3 protein: CASSQTGSYEQYF

clone size: few
J gene: TRBJ2-3
D gene: -
V gene: TRBV24-1
CDR3 DNA: TGTGCCACCAGTGAACCCGGATTTTCAGATACACAGTATTTT
CDR3 protein: CATSEPGFSDTQYF

clone size: many
J gene: TRBJ1-4
D gene: -
V gene: TRBV20-1
CDR3 DNA: TGCAGTGCTCAACGGGGGAGATCTAATGAAAAACTGTTTTTT
CDR3 protein: CSAQRGRSNEKLFF

clone size: many
J gene: TRBJ2-4
D gene: -
V gene: TRBV20-1
CDR3 DNA: TGCAGTGCTAGAGAGAATTGGGGAAACATTCAGTACTTC
CDR3 protein: CSARENWGNIQYF

clone size: -
J gene: TRBJ2-5
D gene: -
V gene: TRBV7-3
CDR3 DNA: TGTGCCAGCAGCCCAGGGGTGGGGCGGCAAGAGACCCAGTACTTC
CDR3 protein: CASSPGVGRQETQYF

clone size: many
J gene: TRBJ2-7
D gene: -
V gene: TRBV5-6
CDR3 DNA: TGTGCCAGCAGCTCTACAGGGTTCGAGCAGTACTTC
CDR3 protein: CASSSTGFEQYF

clone size: many
J gene: TRBJ1-1
D gene: -
V gene: TRBV5-4
CDR3 DNA: TGTGCCAGCAGCTTGGACAGGAACACTGAAGCTTTCTTT
CDR3 protein: CASSLDRNTEAFF

clone size: many
J gene: TRBJ1-4
D gene: -
V gene: TRBV30
CDR3 DNA: TGTGCCTGGAGTGAGGGGGTGACTAATGAAAAACTGTTTTTT
CDR3 protein: CAWSEGVTNEKLFF

clone size: -
J gene: TRBJ1-2
D gene: -
V gene: TRBV19
CDR3 DNA: TGTGCCAGCGGATTGTACTATGTCTACACCTTC
CDR3 protein: CASGLYYVYTF

clone size: many
J gene: TRBJ2-5
D gene: TRBD1
V gene: TRBV5-1
CDR3 DNA: TGCGCCAGCAGGGGGACAGGGTGGGAGACCCAGTACTTC
CDR3 protein: CASRGTGWETQYF

clone size: many
J gene: TRBJ2-4
D gene: -
V gene: TRBV6-5
CDR3 DNA: TGTGCCAGCAGTTACAGGGGACCCAAAAACATTCAGTACTTC
CDR3 protein: CASSYRGPKNIQYF

clone size: many
J gene: TRBJ1-1
D gene: -
V gene: TRBV5-1
CDR3 DNA: TGCGCCAGCAGCTTGGTTGGGGGCGCGGGGACTGAAGCTTTCTTT
CDR3 protein: CASSLVGGAGTEAFF

clone size: many
J gene: TRBJ1-1
D gene: -
V gene: TRBV5-1
CDR3 DNA: TGCGCCAGCAGCACGACCGGGGAGAACACTGAAGCTTTCTTT
CDR3 protein: CASSTTGENTEAFF

clone size: many
J gene: TRBJ2-7
D gene: TRBD2
V gene: TRBV20-1
CDR3 DNA: TGCAGTGCTAATGGGCTAGCGGGCCGGCCCTACGAGCAGTACTTC
CDR3 protein: CSANGLAGRPYEQYF

clone size: many
J gene: TRBJ2-7
D gene: -
V gene: TRBV5-1
CDR3 DNA: TGCGCCAGCAGCTCTCGCAGCGAATCCTACGAGCAGTACTTC
CDR3 protein: CASSSRSESYEQYF

clone size: many
J gene: TRBJ1-5
D gene: TRBD1
V gene: TRBV19
CDR3 DNA: TGTGCCAGTAGTAGAACAGGGGTGAGTAGTCAGCCCCAGCATTTT
CDR3 protein: CASSRTGVSSQPQHF

clone size: many
J gene: TRBJ2-7
D gene: TRBD2
V gene: TRBV18
CDR3 DNA: TGTGCCAGCTCACCACGGAGCGGGAGATCCTACGAGCAGTACTTC
CDR3 protein: CASSPRSGRSYEQYF

clone size: many
J gene: TRBJ1-1
D gene: TRBD1
V gene: TRBV19
CDR3 DNA: TGTGCCAGTAGCAAGGGGGCGCCGGGCACTGAAGCTTTCTTT
CDR3 protein: CASSKGAPGTEAFF

clone size: many
J gene: TRBJ2-3
D gene: TRBD2
V gene: TRBV12-3/TRBV12-4
CDR3 DNA: TGTGCCAGCACGACTAGCGGGGGGACAGATACGCAGTATTTT
CDR3 protein: CASTTSGGTDTQYF

clone size: many
J gene: TRBJ2-1
D gene: TRBD2
V gene: TRBV10-3
CDR3 DNA: TGTGCCATCAGTGAGTCATCGGGAGGGCCTTCGGGTGAGCAGTTCTTC
CDR3 protein: CAISESSGGPSGEQFF

clone size: many
J gene: TRBJ2-2
D gene: -
V gene: TRBV5-4
CDR3 DNA: TGTGCCAGCAGCCCAAACACCGGGGAGCTGTTTTTT
CDR3 protein: CASSPNTGELFF

clone size: many
J gene: TRBJ1-1
D gene: TRBD1
V gene: TRBV19
CDR3 DNA: TGTGCCAGTAGTATAAGGCAGGGGGGAGCCATGAACACTGAAGCTTTCTTT
CDR3 protein: CASSIRQGGAMNTEAFF

clone size: many
J gene: TRBJ1-2
D gene: -
V gene: TRBV2
CDR3 DNA: TGTGCCAGCAGTGAAGGACCCCTTAGGGACGGCTACACCTTC
CDR3 protein: CASSEGPLRDGYTF

clone size: many
J gene: TRBJ2-5
D gene: TRBD2
V gene: TRBV20-1
CDR3 DNA: TGCAGTGCGCCGACTAGCTCGGAGACCCAGTACTTC
CDR3 protein: CSAPTSSETQYF

clone size: many
J gene: TRBJ1-1
D gene: -
V gene: TRBV19
CDR3 DNA: TGTGCCAGTAGTTCGGAGATGAACACTGAAGCTTTCTTT
CDR3 protein: CASSSEMNTEAFF

clone size: few
J gene: TRBJ2-7
D gene: -
V gene: TRBV6-2/TRBV6-3
CDR3 DNA: TGTGCCAGCAGTTACCCCAGGACTAATCCCGTAATTACCTTC
CDR3 protein: CASSYPRTNPVITF

clone size: many
J gene: TRBJ2-5
D gene: TRBD2
V gene: TRBV3-1
CDR3 DNA: TGTGCCAGCAGCTCCGGGACTAGCGGGGCGAAGACCCAGTACTTC
CDR3 protein: CASSSGTSGAKTQYF

clone size: many
J gene: TRBJ2-3
D gene: TRBD2
V gene: TRBV11-1
CDR3 DNA: TGTGCCAGCAGCTTAGCGCGGACTAGCGGCACAGATACGCAGTATTTT
CDR3 protein: CASSLARTSGTDTQYF

clone size: -
J gene: TRBJ2-7
D gene: -
V gene: TRBV7-2
CDR3 DNA: TGTGCCAGCAGCGCGACAGCCTACGAGCAGTACTTC
CDR3 protein: CASSATAYEQYF

clone size: few
J gene: TRBJ2-3
D gene: TRBD2
V gene: TRBV6-1
CDR3 DNA: TGTGCCAGCAGTCTCGGGAGGGGGACAGATACGCAGTATTTT
CDR3 protein: CASSLGRGTDTQYF

clone size: many
J gene: TRBJ2-1
D gene: TRBD2
V gene: TRBV5-1
CDR3 DNA: TGCGCCAGCAGCTTGGCGGCGGGAGACTACAATGAGCAGTTCTTC
CDR3 protein: CASSLAAGDYNEQFF

clone size: -
J gene: TRBJ2-1
D gene: TRBD2
V gene: TRBV3-1
CDR3 DNA: TGTGCCAGCAGCCCGGATCTAGCGGGAGCGGTAAATGAGCAGTTCTTC
CDR3 protein: CASSPDLAGAVNEQFF

clone size: -
J gene: TRBJ1-6
D gene: -
V gene: TRBV5-1
CDR3 DNA: TGCGCCAGCAGCTCCTCAGGGGAGCAAGGAGGGCTCCTCCACTTT
CDR3 protein: CASSSSGEQGGLLHF

clone size: many
J gene: TRBJ2-5
D gene: TRBD2
V gene: TRBV11-1
CDR3 DNA: TGTGCCAGCAGCTTAGTTTCCGGCCCCCTAGCCGGCGGGAGTGAGACCCAGTACTTC
CDR3 protein: CASSLVSGPLAGGSETQYF